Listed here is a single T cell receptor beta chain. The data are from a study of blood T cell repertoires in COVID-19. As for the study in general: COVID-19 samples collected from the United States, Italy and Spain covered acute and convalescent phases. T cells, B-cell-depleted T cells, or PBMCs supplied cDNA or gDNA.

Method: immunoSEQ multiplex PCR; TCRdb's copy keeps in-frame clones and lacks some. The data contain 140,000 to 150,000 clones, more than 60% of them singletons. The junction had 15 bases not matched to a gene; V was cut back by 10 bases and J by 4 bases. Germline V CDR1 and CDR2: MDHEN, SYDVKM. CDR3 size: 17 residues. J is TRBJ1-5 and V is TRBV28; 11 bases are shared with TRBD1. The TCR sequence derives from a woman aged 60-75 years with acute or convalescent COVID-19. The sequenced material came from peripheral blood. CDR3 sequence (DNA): TGTGCCACCGAGATCCGGTATGGGACAGGGGGGAATCAGCCCCAGCATTTT. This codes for CATEIRYGTGGNQPQHF. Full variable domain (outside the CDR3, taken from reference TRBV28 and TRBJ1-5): DVKVTQSSRYLVKRTGEKVFLECVQDMDHENMFWYRQDPGLGLRLIYFSYDVKMKEKGDIPEGYSVSREKKERFSLILESASTNQTSMYLCATEIRYGTGGNQPQHFGDGTRLSIL.